This T cell receptor (beta chain) was identified during a study of T cells in Graves' hyperthyroidism and ophthalmopathy. Study information: Peripheral blood draws took place at initial diagnosis, ahead of any treatment.

RNA transcripts gave rise to amplified TCR beta CDR3 regions. The primer set for the first-round RT-PCR of the TCR CDR3 was HTBI. MiXCR was run by TCRdb on the multiplex PCR reads, yielding one entry per CDR3 protein. The sample includes some 510,000 distinct CDR3 sequences, less than 25% of them seen just once. This clonotype was seen ten or more times. The sequence derives from a man between 18 and 29 years old with Graves' hyperthyroidism. The sequenced material came from blood.

The CDR3 protein is CASTDGGRTEAFF. The CDR3 DNA sequence: TGTGCCAGTACCGATGGGGGTAGGACTGAAGCTTTCTTT. V gene TRBV19 combines with J gene TRBJ1-1; D may be TRBD1 (5 bases). The V gene lost 7 bases and the J gene lost 5 bases, with 14 bases spanning the gap. The CDR3 loop spans 13 amino acids. Germline values: CDR1 LNHDA, CDR2 SQIVND (reference sequence).